This TCR beta chain originates from a study of T cells in Graves' hyperthyroidism and ophthalmopathy (dated by TCRdb to the late 2010s). The study in broad terms: Peripheral blood samples were taken at the time of initial diagnosis, prior to any treatment. In roughly six Graves' hyperthyroidism patients, the study also compared T-cell repertoires from thyroid tissue with T-cell repertoires from blood. Prospective prediction of ophthalmopathy was tested in an independent validation cohort of fewer than 20 hyperthyroidism patients and some 17 patients who later progressed to ophthalmopathy. The 100 discovery patients were divided at random into training and test sets in a 7:3 ratio. Following sampling, methimazole starting at 30 mg daily was given to hyperthyroidism patients, and high-dose intravenous methylprednisolone was given to ophthalmopathy patients. The paper describes TCR Vbeta CDR3 sequencing of 135 peripheral blood samples, made up of roughly 40 ophthalmopathy patients, around 73 hyperthyroidism patients and approximately 17 progressor patients. TCR V-J signatures able to tell the groups apart were searched for in a discovery cohort of 90 to 100 patients, of whom over 40 had Graves' ophthalmopathy and roughly 58 had stable Graves' hyperthyroidism.

General study outcomes and caveats: In validation, progression to ophthalmopathy was predicted by the model with 70% to 71% sensitivity and around 76% specificity, a median of around 6.5 months before onset. Sample size was not statistically predetermined, and blinding of investigators to group allocation was not performed. A 13 V-J signature model separated ophthalmopathy from stable hyperthyroidism, with around 91% sensitivity and around 84% specificity in cross-validation and 80%/75% in testing. Blood samples also contained most of the expanded thyroid clonotypes (frequency above 0.001), which suggests that blood repertoires may reflect thyroid immune responses.

Stable Graves' hyperthyroidism was defined as the absence of progression to ophthalmopathy over 18 months of follow-up. The hyperthyroidism patients were between 18 and 65 years old and newly diagnosed, with a disease duration of less than 2 months. Exclusion was applied to patients with uncontrolled infections, other autoimmune diseases, pregnancy or lactation. Diagnoses were established on the basis of clinical symptoms, serum thyroxine and TRAb, thyroid ultrasound, and orbital computed tomography. PBMCs were isolated from more than 9 ml of fresh peripheral blood by Ficoll-Paque density gradient centrifugation. Trizol reagent was used to extract total RNA, and RNA quality was then checked on an Agilent 2100 Bioanalyzer. The TCR beta CDR3 regions were amplified from the RNA transcripts. For the first round of RT-PCR on the TCR CDR3, the HTBI primer set was used together with the Qiagen OneStep RT-PCR kit. Libraries were constructed in a second round of multiplex PCR, after which size selection and purification were performed. Sequencing of the libraries was done on an Illumina HiSeq2000 using paired-end 100 bp reads. Regarding the original processing steps: SOAPnuke was used to process the raw data, throwing out any read that contained adapters or uncalled bases, had a mean Phred below 15, or lacked an exact constant-primer or identifier match. High-quality paired reads were merged using COPE v1.2.5, and each unique nucleotide sequence was defined as a clonotype. Clonotypes were aligned to IMGT TRBV, TRBD and TRBJ reference segments using MiTCR v1.1. Analysis was restricted to V-J combinations with a frequency above 0.0001, which covered roughly 99% of repertoires. The TCS score was defined as F50 (clonal expansion) divided by E x V (chaos), with BLOSUM62-based TCRdist calculated between CDR3 peptides within each V-J. Welch's t-statistics and random forest reduced several hundred V-J features to roughly 13, which were used in a naive Bayes classifier (R e1071). TCRdb reprocessing: public reads trimmed at Q25 with fastp, clones called with MiXCR, in-frame beta chains kept. Duplicate CDR3 protein sequences are folded into a single record with the most common DNA and genes. TCRdb assigned the V and J calls; the authors' analysis was not used. This sample comprises some 500,000 distinct CDR3 sequences, approximately 14% of them detected only once. The ten largest make up 15% to 20% of the sample.

V was cut back by 3 bases and J by 1 base, leaving a gap of 7 bases between them. Including cysteine and phenylalanine, the CDR3 has 14 amino acids. Kept here is only the CDR3 DNA, which spans 42 bases and is read in frame from base 1. This clonotype has at least ten counts. Its antigen is not yet known. No clone much larger than this one lies a single base away; base qualities are absent. The sequencing sample was made of blood. The chain was built from TRBV12-3 or TRBV12-4 and TRBJ1-5; no confident D gene assignment can be made. The clonotype comes from a woman aged 18-30 years with Graves' hyperthyroidism. The nucleotide sequence is given as TGTGCCAGCAGTTTTACGCGGAGCAATCAGCCCCAGCATTTT. Translated, this is CASSFTRSNQPQHF.